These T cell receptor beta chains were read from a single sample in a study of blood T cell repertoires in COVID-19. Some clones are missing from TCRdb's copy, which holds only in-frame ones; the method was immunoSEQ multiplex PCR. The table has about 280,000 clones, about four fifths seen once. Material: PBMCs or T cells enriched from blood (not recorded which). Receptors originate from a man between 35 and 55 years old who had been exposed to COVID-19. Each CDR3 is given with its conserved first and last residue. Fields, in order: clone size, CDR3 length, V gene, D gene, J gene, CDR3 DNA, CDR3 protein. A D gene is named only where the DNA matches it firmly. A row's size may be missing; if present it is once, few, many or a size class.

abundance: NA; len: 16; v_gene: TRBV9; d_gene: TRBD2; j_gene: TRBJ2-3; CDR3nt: TGTGCCAGCAGCGTAGGGGGAGCGGGAAACACAGATACGCAGTATTTT; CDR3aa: CASSVGGAGNTDTQYF
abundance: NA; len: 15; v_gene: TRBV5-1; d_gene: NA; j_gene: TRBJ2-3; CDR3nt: TGCGCCAGCAGCTTAGAAGGACAGAGCACAGATACGCAGTATTTT; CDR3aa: CASSLEGQSTDTQYF
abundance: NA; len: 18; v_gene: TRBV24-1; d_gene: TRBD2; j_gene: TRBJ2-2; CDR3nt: TGTGCCACCAGTGATTTCGGGCCGGGAGGGCTAAACACCGGGGAGCTGTTTTTT; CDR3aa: CATSDFGPGGLNTGELFF
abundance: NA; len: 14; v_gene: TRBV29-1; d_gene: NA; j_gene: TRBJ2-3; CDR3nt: TGCAGCGTTGAACCGGGCCCAGGGACAGATACGCAGTATTTT; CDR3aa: CSVEPGPGTDTQYF
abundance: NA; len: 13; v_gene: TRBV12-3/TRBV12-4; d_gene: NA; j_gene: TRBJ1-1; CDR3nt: TGTGCCAGCACTGCCCCCCTTTACTGGGCGGCTTTCTTT; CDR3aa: CASTAPLYWAAFF
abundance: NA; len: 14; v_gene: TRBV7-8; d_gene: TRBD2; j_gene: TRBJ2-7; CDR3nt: TGTGCCAGCAGCTTACGACTAGCGGAATACGAGCAGTACTTC; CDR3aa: CASSLRLAEYEQYF
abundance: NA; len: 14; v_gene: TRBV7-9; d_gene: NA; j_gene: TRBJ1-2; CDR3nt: TGTGCCAGCAGCCACCCTTGGACTGTCTATGGCTACACCTTC; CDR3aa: CASSHPWTVYGYTF
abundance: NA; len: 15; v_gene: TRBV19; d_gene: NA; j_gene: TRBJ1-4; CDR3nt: TGTGCCAGTAGTATAGAGGCCCGTGCAGCGACCAAACTGTTTTTT; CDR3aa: CASSIEARAATKLFF
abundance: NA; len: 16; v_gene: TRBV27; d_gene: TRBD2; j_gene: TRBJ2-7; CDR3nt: TGTGCCAGCATGCGAGGGAGGGCCCTCGACTCCTACGAGCAGTACTTC; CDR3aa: CASMRGRALDSYEQYF
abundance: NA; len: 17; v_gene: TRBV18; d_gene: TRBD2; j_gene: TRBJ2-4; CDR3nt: TGTGCCAGCTCACCAACGGGACTAGCGGGAGCCGGAAACATTCAGTACTTC; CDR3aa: CASSPTGLAGAGNIQYF
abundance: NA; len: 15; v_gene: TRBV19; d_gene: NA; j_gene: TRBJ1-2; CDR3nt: TGTGCCAGTACGGCGGGGGCGCCCCCCGACTATGGCTACACCTTC; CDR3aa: CASTAGAPPDYGYTF
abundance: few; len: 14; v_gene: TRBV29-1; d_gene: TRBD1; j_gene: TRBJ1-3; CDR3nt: TGCAGCGTGGGGAAAGCGGGACAGGGAACAGCCATATATTTT; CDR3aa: CSVGKAGQGTAIYF
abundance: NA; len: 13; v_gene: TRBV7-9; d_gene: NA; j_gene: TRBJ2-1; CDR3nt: TGTGCCAGCAGCTTTCAGGAGGGAGGTCCGCAGTTCTTC; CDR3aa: CASSFQEGGPQFF
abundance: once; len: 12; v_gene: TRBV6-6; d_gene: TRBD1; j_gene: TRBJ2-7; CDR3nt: TGTGCCAGCAGTTACTCGGGACAGGAGCAGTACTTC; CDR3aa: CASSYSGQEQYF
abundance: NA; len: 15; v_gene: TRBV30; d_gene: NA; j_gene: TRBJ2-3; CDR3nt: TGTGCCTGGACTGCAGGGTTTGTAGGAACAGATACGCAGTATTTT; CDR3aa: CAWTAGFVGTDTQYF
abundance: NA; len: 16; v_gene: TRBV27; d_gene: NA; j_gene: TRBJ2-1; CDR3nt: TGTGCCAGCAGTTCCTTCCCTACAATCGGGTACAATGAGCAGTTCTTC; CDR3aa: CASSSFPTIGYNEQFF
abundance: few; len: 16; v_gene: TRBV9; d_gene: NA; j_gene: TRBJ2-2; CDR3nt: TGTGCCAGCAGCGTATCTTCAGGGCCCCTTGCCGGGGAGCTGTTTTTT; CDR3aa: CASSVSSGPLAGELFF
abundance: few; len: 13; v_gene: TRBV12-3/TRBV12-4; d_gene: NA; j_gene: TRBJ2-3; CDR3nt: TGTGCCAGCAGTTTACGCGCGGGACCACGGCAGTATTTT; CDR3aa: CASSLRAGPRQYF
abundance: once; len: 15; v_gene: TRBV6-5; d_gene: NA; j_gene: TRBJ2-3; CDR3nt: TGTGCCAGCAGTTACTGGAACCTAGAGCCAGATACGCAGTATTTT; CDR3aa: CASSYWNLEPDTQYF
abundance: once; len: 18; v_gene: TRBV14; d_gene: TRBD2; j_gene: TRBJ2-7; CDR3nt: TGTGCCAGCAGCCCCACCCACTTCCTCGCGGGAGGTTTATACGAGCAGTACTTC; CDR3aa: CASSPTHFLAGGLYEQYF
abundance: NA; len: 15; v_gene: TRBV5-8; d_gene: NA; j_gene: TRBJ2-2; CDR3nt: TGTGCCAGCAGCTTGGGAGGAACCCGTTACGGGGAGCTGTTTTTT; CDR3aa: CASSLGGTRYGELFF
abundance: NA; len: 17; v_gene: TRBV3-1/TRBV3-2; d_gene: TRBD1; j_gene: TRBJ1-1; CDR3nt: TGTGCCAGCAGCCAAGTAACAAACAGGGGTTTTGGCACTGAAGCTTTCTTT; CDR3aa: CASSQVTNRGFGTEAFF
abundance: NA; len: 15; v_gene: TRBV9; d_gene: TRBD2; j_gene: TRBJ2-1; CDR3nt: TGTGCCAGCAGCTCCGGGACTAGCGGGAAGGATGAGCAGTTCTTC; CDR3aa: CASSSGTSGKDEQFF
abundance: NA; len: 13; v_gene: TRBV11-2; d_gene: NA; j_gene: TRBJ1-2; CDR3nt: TGTGCCAGCAGCAGAGGGACTTTCTATGGCTACACCTTC; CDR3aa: CASSRGTFYGYTF
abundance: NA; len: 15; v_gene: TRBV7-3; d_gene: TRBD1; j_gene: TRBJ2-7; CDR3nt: TGTGCCAGCAGCTCCGGGACAGGGGGCTTTTACGAGCAGTACTTC; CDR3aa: CASSSGTGGFYEQYF
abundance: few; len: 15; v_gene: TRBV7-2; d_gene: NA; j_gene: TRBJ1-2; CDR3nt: TGTGCCAGCAGCTCGCCAAACAGAGGGAACTATGGCTACACCTTC; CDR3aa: CASSSPNRGNYGYTF
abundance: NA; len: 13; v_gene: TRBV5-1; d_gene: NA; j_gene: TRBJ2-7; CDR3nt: TGCGCCAGTTTCGAACAGGTCCCCCACGAGCAGTACTTC; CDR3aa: CASFEQVPHEQYF